The entry that follows covers one T cell receptor beta chain sequence. What it binds is unknown. The data were taken from a study of T cells in Graves' hyperthyroidism and ophthalmopathy. Study-level background: At the time of initial diagnosis and before any treatment, peripheral blood was collected.

TCR beta CDR3 regions were amplified from RNA transcripts. RT-PCR in the first round (using the HTBI primer set) targeted the TCR CDR3. MiXCR, run by TCRdb on the multiplex PCR reads, gives a single entry per CDR3 protein. Altogether some 570,000 distinct CDR3 sequences are present, more than 13% being singletons, with the ten largest covering around 7%. Findings and caveats of the study: Ophthalmopathy onset followed model prediction by a median around 6.6 months.

Cells are PBMCs isolated from approximately 9.2 ml of fresh blood. Sequenced: blood. The receptor was isolated from a woman under 30 with Graves' ophthalmopathy.

CDR3 protein: CSVGTEYTEAFF. As DNA, the CDR3 is TGCAGCGTTGGGACAGAGTACACTGAAGCTTTCTTT. This chain connects TRBV29-1 to TRBJ1-1; the D gene is possibly TRBD1 (6 bases). The CDR3 spans 12 residues. The V end lost 4 bases, the J end lost 3 bases, and 9 bases lay between the germline ends. Germline V gene lookup returns CDR1 SQVTM and CDR2 ANQGSEA.